This T cell receptor beta chain was captured by sequencing in a study of siplizumab effects on memory and regulatory T cells. On this clone itself: Its specificity is not known.

The CDR3 covers 11 residues. Per germline, CDR1 SGHVS and CDR2 FQNEAQ. V was shortened by 5 bases and J by 6 bases, with 7 bases between the two germline ends. The study, taken as a whole, reports: Roughly 75-95% of proliferating CD4+ or CD8+ clones lacked an assignable naive or memory phenotype. Alloreactive sequences that could be traced to unstimulated CD4+ memory cells showed a significant reduction under siplizumab.

Per-sample assaying covered 85,000 to 100,000 TCR templates. Generated by immunoSEQ multiplex PCR, the TCRdb table keeps only in-frame clones and is missing some. The top ten clones hold about 0.32% of a sample with 90,000 to 110,000 clones, approximately 94% of them seen once. The sequenced sample was CD4+ T cells sorted from blood. The V and J genes are TRBV7-8 and TRBJ1-1; no clear D gene. The receptor comes from a human donor in good health. The CDR3 is CASSRGAEAFF. For the CDR3, the DNA is TGTGCCAGCAGCCGCGGGGCTGAAGCTTTCTTT.